A single T cell receptor (beta chain) is shown here with its context. The data were taken from a study of blood T cell repertoires in COVID-19. Measured with immunoSEQ multiplex PCR; TCRdb has only the in-frame clones, and not every one. The sample consists of roughly 70,000 clones, over 70% of them appearing once. V was clipped by 5 bases and J by 2 bases; unmatched bases: 3. The CDR3 is made up of 13 amino acids. CDR1 MNHEY and CDR2 SVGEGT come from the germline V gene. Sequencing was carried out using peripheral blood. This sequence joins TRBV6-2 or TRBV6-3 and TRBJ2-7, with 7 bases that match TRBD1. The sequence came from a man between 65 and 85 years old who had recovered from COVID-19. DNA of the CDR3: TGTGCCAGCAGTCGGGACAGAACCTACGAGCAGTACTTC. This encodes CASSRDRTYEQYF.